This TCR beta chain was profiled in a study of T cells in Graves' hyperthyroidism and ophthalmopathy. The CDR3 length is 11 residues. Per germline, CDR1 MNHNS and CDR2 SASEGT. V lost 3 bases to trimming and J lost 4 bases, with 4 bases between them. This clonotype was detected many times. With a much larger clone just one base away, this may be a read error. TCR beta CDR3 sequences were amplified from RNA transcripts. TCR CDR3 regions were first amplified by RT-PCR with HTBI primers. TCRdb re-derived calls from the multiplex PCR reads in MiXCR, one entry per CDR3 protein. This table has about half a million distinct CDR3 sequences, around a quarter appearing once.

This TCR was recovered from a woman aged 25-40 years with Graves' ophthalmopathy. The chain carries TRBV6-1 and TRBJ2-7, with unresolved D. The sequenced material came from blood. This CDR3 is CASSDRYEQYF. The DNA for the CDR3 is TGTGCCAGCAGTGACAGATACGAGCAGTACTTC.